This is a list of T cell receptor beta chains from one sample in a study of T cell changes during pregnancy in multiple sclerosis. Libraries were prepared by immunoSEQ multiplex PCR; TCRdb keeps only in-frame clonotypes and omits some of them. The data contain approximately 80,000 clones, roughly 95% of them singletons. Sequences were derived from peripheral blood, sampled in the second trimester of pregnancy. Receptors were obtained from a female donor in good health, enrolled as a control in a pregnancy study. The CDR3 runs from the conserved cysteine through the conserved F or W. A D gene is named only where the DNA matches it firmly. Only part of the rows carry a size: once, few, many, or a class if the clone is expanded.

d_call	v_call	j_call	clone_size	cdr3_nt	cdr3_aa
TRBD1	TRBV4-1	TRBJ1-5	.	TGCGCCAGCAGCCAACGGGACAGGGGAAATGGTCAGCCCCAGCATTTT	CASSQRDRGNGQPQHF
TRBD2	TRBV5-6	TRBJ2-1	once	TGTGCCAGCAGCTTGAGCAGCGGGGGGGCAAATGAGCAGTTCTTC	CASSLSSGGANEQFF
TRBD1	TRBV30	TRBJ1-2	.	TGTGCCTGGAGGACAGGGAACTATGGCTACACCTTC	CAWRTGNYGYTF
TRBD1	TRBV6-5	TRBJ2-2	.	TGTGCCAGCAGACCGGGACAGGGGAACACCGGGGAGCTGTTTTTT	CASRPGQGNTGELFF
TRBD1	TRBV7-8	TRBJ2-2	once	TGTGCCAGCTCTATAGGACAGGTTTATCCCGGGGAGCTGTTTTTT	CASSIGQVYPGELFF
.	TRBV4-1	TRBJ2-7	.	TGCGCCAGCAGCATGACAGGAGGACGGACCTACGAGCAGTACTTC	CASSMTGGRTYEQYF
.	TRBV2	TRBJ1-3	few	TGTGCCAGCAGTTTCCTCTCTGGAAACACCATATATTTT	CASSFLSGNTIYF
.	TRBV4-3	TRBJ1-1	.	TGCGCCAGCAGCCAAGGTCGCACACCGAACACTGAAGCTTTCTTT	CASSQGRTPNTEAFF
TRBD1	TRBV13	TRBJ2-7	.	TGTGCCAGCAGCTTAAGGGACAGGGGGACCTACGAGCAGTACTTC	CASSLRDRGTYEQYF
.	TRBV2	TRBJ2-1	.	TGTGCCAGCAGTGACGGCGGGGCTTACAATGAGCAGTTCTTC	CASSDGGAYNEQFF
.	TRBV19	TRBJ1-5	.	TGTGCCAGTAGTATGACAGGAGAGAATCAGCCCCAGCATTTT	CASSMTGENQPQHF
TRBD1	TRBV7-2	TRBJ1-2	.	TGTGCCAGCAGCTTAAAGCAGGGGGTCTCTGGCTACACCTTC	CASSLKQGVSGYTF
TRBD1	TRBV7-2	TRBJ1-4	.	TGTGCCAGCAGCGTTGGACAGGGCGGGAATGAAAAACTGTTTTTT	CASSVGQGGNEKLFF
.	TRBV30	TRBJ2-3	.	TGTGCCTGGAGTGTACCGAGAGCAGGGCCTAGCACAGATACGCAGTATTTT	CAWSVPRAGPSTDTQYF
TRBD1	TRBV5-6	TRBJ2-3	.	TGTGCCAGCAGCTTGCTAGACAGGGTGGCAGATACGCAGTATTTT	CASSLLDRVADTQYF
.	TRBV7-9	TRBJ1-2	few	TGTGCCAGCAGCTTATTGGGCGAGACTAACTATGGCTACACCTTC	CASSLLGETNYGYTF
.	TRBV6-6	TRBJ1-1	.	TGTGCCAGCATCAAAAACGGGGAAAGCACTGAAGCTTTCTTT	CASIKNGESTEAFF
.	TRBV29-1	TRBJ2-5	.	TGCAGCGTGCCCAAAGGGGTAGGGGGAGAGACCCAGTACTTC	CSVPKGVGGETQYF
.	TRBV12-5	TRBJ2-1	.	TGTGCTAGTGGTGTCGGACTAATCGATGAGCAGTTCTTC	CASGVGLIDEQFF
.	TRBV9	TRBJ2-7	.	TGTGCCAGCAGCCCACCCCCCACAGGTTTGGACGAGCAGTACTTC	CASSPPPTGLDEQYF
.	TRBV27	TRBJ1-5	.	TGTGCCAGCAGTATCCAGGGTGCGAGCAATCAGCCCCAGCATTTT	CASSIQGASNQPQHF
TRBD1	TRBV23-1	TRBJ1-4	.	TGCGCCAGCCGCTTAACAGGGGCAACTAATGAAAAACTGTTTTTT	CASRLTGATNEKLFF
TRBD1	TRBV13	TRBJ1-6	.	TGTGCCAGCAGCCCCGGGACAGAATATAATTCACCCCTCCACTTT	CASSPGTEYNSPLHF
.	TRBV18	TRBJ1-2	.	TGTGCCAGCTCACCGCGTACAGGGTATGCCTATGGCTACACCTTC	CASSPRTGYAYGYTF
TRBD1	TRBV9	TRBJ1-1	.	TGTGCCAGCAGCGTAGCCCAGGGGGTTGGCACTGAAGCTTTCTTT	CASSVAQGVGTEAFF
.	TRBV6-6	TRBJ1-2	once	TGTGCCAGCAGTTACTCGATGGAGGCAGTCGTTAAAGGCTACACCTTC	CASSYSMEAVVKGYTF
.	TRBV6-7	TRBJ2-3	once	TGTGCCAGCAGTTCTCCAGGTTCGGTAGATACGCAGTATTTT	CASSSPGSVDTQYF
.	TRBV6-9	TRBJ1-2	.	TGTGCCAGCGGGGGGGGTGACACCGATGGCTACACCTTC	CASGGGDTDGYTF
.	TRBV7-3	TRBJ2-1	.	TGTGCCAGCAGCTTAACGGTCATGAGCTCCTACAATGAGCAGTTCTTC	CASSLTVMSSYNEQFF
.	TRBV9	TRBJ1-2	.	TGTGCCAGCAGCGTAGCTACGGGGGGAGGCTACACCTTC	CASSVATGGGYTF
.	TRBV4-3	TRBJ1-1	.	TGCGCCAGCAGCCAAGATAGAGGGAGGAACACTGAAGCTTTCTTT	CASSQDRGRNTEAFF
.	TRBV7-9	TRBJ1-4	.	TGTGCCAGCAGCTGGGGGGGCCGCAATGAAAAACTGTTTTTT	CASSWGGRNEKLFF
TRBD1	TRBV5-6	TRBJ1-6	.	TGTGCCAGCAGCTTAGCCACCGGGACAGGGCCTAATTCACCCCTCCACTTT	CASSLATGTGPNSPLHF
.	TRBV4-3	TRBJ1-4	.	TGCGCCAGCAGCTCGAGGGTTAATGAAAAACTGTTTTTT	CASSSRVNEKLFF
TRBD1	TRBV7-2	TRBJ2-1	.	TGTGCCAGCAGCCTCACTTGGGACAGTAACAATGAGCAGTTCTTC	CASSLTWDSNNEQFF
TRBD1	TRBV7-2	TRBJ1-1	once	TGTGCCAGCAGCCAAAGCGACAGGGAAGGTGGTGAAGCTTTCTTT	CASSQSDREGGEAFF
.	TRBV1	TRBJ2-2	.	TGCACCAGCAGCCAAATTTATCTAGTGAGGACCGGGGAGCTGTTTTTT	CTSSQIYLVRTGELFF
.	TRBV9	TRBJ1-3	.	TGTGCCAGCAGCGCCGTCCCCTCTGGAAACACCATATATTTT	CASSAVPSGNTIYF
TRBD1	TRBV7-2	TRBJ1-1	once	TGTGCCAGCAGCTCCGATCGACAGGGTGAAGCTTTCTTT	CASSSDRQGEAFF
.	TRBV18	TRBJ1-5	few	TGTGCCAGCTCACCAATCGGGAACCCGGACCAGCCCCAGCATTTT	CASSPIGNPDQPQHF
TRBD1	TRBV18	TRBJ1-2	.	TGTGCCAGCTCACTGCGGGACAGGGTTGGTGGCTACACCTTC	CASSLRDRVGGYTF
.	TRBV7-9	TRBJ2-7	.	TGTGCCAGCAGCTTAGGCGGTCAGGGTGATTACGAGCAGTACTTC	CASSLGGQGDYEQYF
.	TRBV6-5	TRBJ1-5	.	TGTGCCAGCAGCACAGGAGCTAATAGCAATCAGCCCCAGCATTTT	CASSTGANSNQPQHF
TRBD2	TRBV30	TRBJ2-5	once	TGTGCCTGGAGTGTAACTAGCGCGGGTGAGACCCAGTACTTC	CAWSVTSAGETQYF
TRBD2	TRBV2	TRBJ2-3	.	TGTGCCAGCAAGGGCGGGGGGGCCGGGGCAGATACGCAGTATTTT	CASKGGGAGADTQYF
.	TRBV5-1	TRBJ2-2	.	TGCGCCAGCAGCTTTTCTTCAGGGGCGGGCACCGGGGAGCTGTTTTTT	CASSFSSGAGTGELFF
TRBD2	TRBV7-6	TRBJ2-5	.	TGTGCCAGCAGTAACCTAGCGGGGGAAGAGACCCAGTACTTC	CASSNLAGEETQYF
TRBD2	TRBV11-2	TRBJ2-7	.	TGTGCCAGCAGAGCCCTAGCGGGGCTGAACTACGAGCAGTACTTC	CASRALAGLNYEQYF
.	TRBV6-1	TRBJ1-5	few	TGTGCCAGCAGTCGCCACAGGGCCAGCAATCAGCCCCAGCATTTT	CASSRHRASNQPQHF
.	TRBV5-6	TRBJ1-1	.	TGTGCCAGCAGCTTGAAAGGGGCTAACACTGAAGCTTTCTTT	CASSLKGANTEAFF
TRBD1	TRBV30	TRBJ1-2	.	TGTGCCTGGAGCCCCATGACAGGGGCAGTAGGCTATGGCTACACCTTC	CAWSPMTGAVGYGYTF
.	TRBV5-6	TRBJ1-5	.	TGTGCCAGCAGCTTGGGCCAGGTCATCAATCAGCCCCAGCATTTT	CASSLGQVINQPQHF
.	TRBV11-2	TRBJ2-3	.	TGTGCCAGCAGCCCGTTCTCCCGACCCACGAGGACGCAGTATTTT	CASSPFSRPTRTQYF
TRBD1	TRBV11-3	TRBJ2-2	.	TGTGCCAGCAGCTTAGATCTGGGACAGACGAACACCGGGGAGCTGTTTTTT	CASSLDLGQTNTGELFF
.	TRBV11-2	TRBJ2-7	.	TGTGCCAGCAGACGTACCCCGGGACACAACTACGAGCAGTACTTC	CASRRTPGHNYEQYF
TRBD1	TRBV6-5	TRBJ1-1	.	TGTGCCAGCAAAGGACAGGGGGTAACTGAAGCTTTCTTT	CASKGQGVTEAFF
TRBD1	TRBV7-4	TRBJ2-7	.	TGTGCCAGCAGCTTAGTCGACAGGGGAAGGTACGAGCAGTACTTC	CASSLVDRGRYEQYF
TRBD2	TRBV6-1	TRBJ2-3	.	TGTGCCAGCAGTGAACGGTGGGGGGGAGATACGCAGTATTTT	CASSERWGGDTQYF
TRBD1	TRBV9	TRBJ1-2	.	TGTGCCAGCAGCGCATATGACAGGGATAACTATGGCTACACCTTC	CASSAYDRDNYGYTF
.	TRBV11-3	TRBJ1-1	.	TGTGCCAGCAGCTTGACAGGACCAAGGGAAGCTTTCTTT	CASSLTGPREAFF